The rows below give T cell receptor beta chains drawn from one sample of a study of metastatic and nonmetastatic thyroid tumors. Via MiXCR, TCRdb re-called the PCR reads. The repertoire consists of roughly 15,000 clones, with around 25% occurring once and the leading ten covering over 9.5%. Material: tumor tissue. Every receptor here comes from a female donor with papillary thyroid cancer or a benign thyroid nodule (not recorded which). Some clones in this sample may be carry-over from other donors' samples. The CDR3 runs from the conserved cysteine through the conserved F or W. The D gene is left open where the match is weak. Clone sizes are given selectively: once, few, many, or a class where the clone is expanded.

d_call	v_call	clone_size	j_call	cdr3_aa	cdr3_nt
TRBD2	TRBV28	many	TRBJ2-1	CASSSSGSNEQFF	TGTGCCAGCAGTTCTAGCGGAAGCAATGAGCAGTTCTTC
TRBD2	TRBV4-1	medium-sized	TRBJ2-1	CASSQGLAGLAVLSSYNEQFF	TGCGCCAGCAGCCAGGGGCTTGCGGGACTAGCCGTCCTAAGCTCCTACAATGAGCAGTTCTTC
NA	TRBV2	NA	TRBJ2-7	CASSDSARSRGEQYF	TGTGCCAGCAGTGATTCAGCCAGATCCCGGGGCGAGCAGTACTTC
NA	TRBV28	NA	TRBJ2-7	CASSFDRYEQYF	TGTGCCAGCAGTTTCGACCGCTACGAGCAGTACTTC
NA	TRBV20-1	many	TRBJ2-3	CSASPQVGTDTQYF	TGCAGTGCTAGTCCCCAGGTCGGCACAGATACGCAGTATTTT
TRBD1	TRBV3-1	large	TRBJ2-2	CASSGQANTGELFF	TGTGCCAGCAGCGGACAGGCGAACACCGGGGAGCTGTTTTTT
TRBD2	TRBV20-1	NA	TRBJ2-7	CSARLAGGNSYEQYF	TGCAGTGCCAGACTAGCGGGAGGGAACTCCTACGAGCAGTACTTC
NA	TRBV9	NA	TRBJ1-3	CASSVFVQKRSTIYF	TGTGCCAGCAGCGTCTTTGTACAGAAACGAAGCACCATATATTTT
TRBD2	TRBV7-8	medium-sized	TRBJ2-1	CASSGLAGNEQFF	TGTGCCAGCAGCGGACTAGCGGGCAATGAGCAGTTCTTC
NA	TRBV24-1	few	TRBJ1-2	CATSDSSRTYGYTF	TGTGCCACCAGTGATTCTTCCAGGACCTATGGCTACACCTTC
NA	TRBV27	medium-sized	TRBJ2-3	CASRPQDTLNLDF	TGTGCCAGCCGACCCCAGGACACCCTTAACTTGGATTTT
NA	TRBV5-1	NA	TRBJ2-3	CASRLKGVAADTQYF	TGCGCCAGCAGATTAAAGGGGGTGGCAGCAGATACGCAGTATTTT
TRBD1	TRBV12-3/TRBV12-4	medium-sized	TRBJ2-7	CASSTTGDGTYEQYF	TGTGCCAGCAGCACGACAGGGGATGGGACCTACGAGCAGTACTTC
NA	TRBV27	few	TRBJ2-1	CSSTLTLRGYNERFF	TGTTCCAGCACCCTAACACTAAGGGGTTACAATGAGCGGTTCTTC
NA	TRBV6-5	NA	TRBJ1-5	CASSSFRAGVNQPQHF	TGTGCCAGCAGTTCATTCCGGGCAGGGGTCAATCAGCCCCAGCATTTT
NA	TRBV5-1	NA	TRBJ1-1	CASSLDSGITFF	TGCGCCAGCAGCTTGGACTCAGGGATAACTTTCTTT
TRBD2	TRBV2	medium-sized	TRBJ2-7	CASRLAGGAYEQYF	TGTGCCAGCAGGCTAGCGGGAGGGGCCTACGAGCAGTACTTC
NA	TRBV11-3	NA	TRBJ2-7	CASSLGDYEQYF	TGTGCCAGCAGCTTGGGGGACTACGAGCAGTACTTC
NA	TRBV6-2/TRBV6-3	NA	TRBJ2-5	CASRMHAEETQYF	TGTGCCAGCAGGATGCATGCGGAAGAGACCCAGTACTTC
TRBD2	TRBV24-1	NA	TRBJ2-7	CATSTAREGEQYF	TGTGCCACCAGTACGGCCAGGGAGGGCGAGCAGTACTTC
NA	TRBV4-1	NA	TRBJ2-7	CASSQEETGVGQYF	TGCGCCAGCAGCCAAGAGGAAACGGGAGTTGGGCAGTACTTC
TRBD2	TRBV6-4	few	TRBJ2-1	CASSDSSGSYNEQFF	TGTGCCAGCAGTGACTCGAGCGGGAGTTACAATGAGCAGTTCTTC
NA	TRBV12-3/TRBV12-4	medium-sized	TRBJ1-3	CASSLGFSGNTIYF	TGTGCCAGCAGTTTAGGGTTCTCAGGAAACACCATATATTTT
TRBD1	TRBV6-1	NA	TRBJ1-6	CASRRTGGTSPLHF	TGTGCCAGCAGACGCACAGGGGGAACCTCACCCCTCCACTTT
NA	TRBV5-1	many	TRBJ2-2	CASSLQGSHTGELFF	TGCGCCAGCAGCTTACAGGGTTCTCACACCGGGGAGCTGTTTTTT
TRBD1	TRBV5-1	NA	TRBJ1-1	CASSTRTGGNTEAFF	TGCGCCAGCAGCACCAGGACAGGTGGGAACACTGAAGCTTTCTTT
TRBD2	TRBV5-1	medium-sized	TRBJ2-7	CASRDPRRGASYEQYF	TGCGCCAGCAGGGACCCTAGGCGGGGGGCCTCCTACGAGCAGTACTTC
NA	TRBV14	many	TRBJ2-2	CASSVQGRIGELFF	TGTGCCAGCAGCGTCCAGGGTAGGATAGGGGAGCTGTTTTTT
NA	TRBV11-3	NA	TRBJ2-7	CASSSRASHEQYF	TGTGCCAGCAGCTCCCGAGCGTCCCACGAGCAGTACTTC
TRBD2	TRBV6-1	NA	TRBJ2-3	CASCGGQSTDTQYF	TGTGCTTCATGCGGGGGGCAGAGCACAGATACGCAGTATTTT
NA	TRBV7-8	NA	TRBJ2-7	CASQPILGRRAYEQYF	TGTGCCAGCCAACCGATTTTGGGGCGGAGAGCCTACGAGCAGTACTTC
NA	TRBV2	medium-sized	TRBJ2-7	CASKGAYEQYF	TGTGCCAGCAAGGGGGCCTACGAGCAGTACTTC
NA	TRBV5-5	medium-sized	TRBJ2-1	CASSFGSHYNEQFF	TGTGCCAGCAGCTTTGGATCTCACTACAATGAGCAGTTCTTC
NA	TRBV28	many	TRBJ2-3	CASRSGGMGDTQYF	TGTGCCAGCAGATCGGGCGGGATGGGAGATACGCAGTATTTT
TRBD1	TRBV5-1	medium-sized	TRBJ1-1	CASSLRQGASNTEAFF	TGCGCCAGCAGCCTAAGACAGGGTGCCTCCAACACTGAAGCTTTCTTT
NA	TRBV5-1	many	TRBJ2-1	CASSVTSGNEQFF	TGCGCCAGCAGCGTGACCTCGGGCAATGAGCAGTTCTTC
NA	TRBV5-1	NA	TRBJ1-1	CASSLRGRRGATEAFF	TGCGCCAGCAGCTTGAGGGGAAGGCGGGGAGCAACTGAAGCTTTCTTT
NA	TRBV7-9	once	TRBJ2-5	CASSLAVWTAEETQYF	TGTGCCAGCAGCTTAGCGGTGTGGACAGCCGAAGAGACCCAGTACTTC
NA	TRBV6-1	NA	TRBJ1-2	CASSPSGANVYGYTF	TGTGCCAGCAGTCCCTCCGGGGCCAATGTATATGGCTACACCTTC
TRBD2	TRBV13	few	TRBJ2-7	CASRIRTSGSPAYEQYF	TGTGCCAGCAGGATTCGGACTAGCGGGAGTCCTGCCTACGAGCAGTACTTC
NA	TRBV27	few	TRBJ2-7	CASSLKLSYEQYF	TGTGCCAGCAGTTTAAAGCTTTCCTACGAGCAGTACTTC
NA	TRBV12-3/TRBV12-4	few	TRBJ2-1	CASRLRDTRTNEQFF	TGTGCCAGCAGACTTCGGGACACCCGCACCAATGAGCAGTTCTTC
NA	TRBV7-9	many	TRBJ2-5	CASSLGERETQYF	TGTGCCAGCAGCTTGGGAGAGCGAGAGACCCAGTACTTC
TRBD2	TRBV5-6	many	TRBJ2-7	CASSFGGRSYEQYF	TGTGCCAGCAGCTTTGGCGGGAGATCCTACGAGCAGTACTTC
TRBD1	TRBV2	medium-sized	TRBJ2-7	CASSGTGFSYEQYF	TGTGCCAGCAGTGGGACAGGCTTCTCCTACGAGCAGTACTTC
NA	TRBV3-1	medium-sized	TRBJ2-1	CASSLTGIGQFF	TGTGCCAGCAGTCTCACAGGGATTGGGCAGTTCTTC
NA	TRBV6-1	NA	TRBJ2-7	CFSTEGGFEQYF	TGTTTCAGCACCGAAGGCGGTTTTGAGCAGTACTTC